Described below is a single TCR beta chain sequence and its context. Its antigen is still unknown. These data originate in a study of cytomegalovirus exposure and HLA in healthy donors. Study-wide results and caveats: The study labeled 164 TCR beta chains cytomegalovirus-associated.

V gave up 4 bases and J gave up 1 base; unmatched junction bases: 9. This CDR3 contains 17 residues. Looked up from germline, CDR1 is SEHNR and CDR2 is FQNEAQ (reference sequence). Primers: 60 Vbeta forward and 13 Jbeta reverse. Some clones are missing from TCRdb's copy, which holds only in-frame ones; the method was immunoSEQ multiplex PCR. The sample yields more than 120,000 clones, 75% to 85% seen once. The V call is TRBV7-9, the J call TRBJ2-5, with 10 nucleotides matching TRBD1. Sequencing was carried out using PBMCs. This TCR was sampled from a woman in her thirties or forties in good health and CMV-seropositive. CDR3 protein: CASSSGPGTGVQETQYF. CDR3 DNA sequence: TGTGCCAGCAGCTCCGGTCCCGGGACAGGGGTCCAAGAGACCCAGTACTTC.